This TCR beta chain emerged from a study of technical replicates of blood from a few donors. Sequenced by immunoSEQ multiplex PCR; TCRdb stores in-frame clones only, minus some. This sample has some 71,000 clones; approximately 96% occur once, and the top ten carry 0.22%. V lost 10 bases and J 0 bases, leaving 12 bases between the germline ends. This CDR3 is 13 amino acids long. Germline CDR1 reads SGHVS; CDR2 reads FNYEAQ. The sequence derives from a human donor in good health. The chain joins TRBV7-6 to TRBJ1-1; TRBD1 is a possible D gene (5 bases). Sequenced material: T cells isolated from PBMCs. CDR3 protein: CATLGGLNTEAFF. The CDR3 DNA reads as TGTGCCACCCTGGGGGGTCTGAACACTGAAGCTTTCTTT.